The present TCR beta chain was sequenced within a study of blood T cell repertoires in COVID-19. In the original workflow: Amplification with reference gene primers provided the estimates of nucleated cell counts. Data came from immunoSEQ multiplex PCR; TCRdb stores just in-frame clones and leaves some out. From that table come the V and J calls and clone size; the DNA was used to work out D and trimming. Of 310,000 or so clones listed, 90% are singletons. Germline lookup yields CDR1 SGHAT and CDR2 FQNNGV. After removal of 5 bases from V and 1 base from J, the junction contained 3 bases not matched to a gene. The CDR3 loop spans 15 amino acids.

This TCR was recovered from a woman between 18 and 29 years old with acute COVID-19. Material: PBMCs or T cells enriched from blood (not recorded which). The V call is TRBV11-2, the J call TRBJ1-4, with 8 bases lining up with TRBD1. The CDR3 DNA is TGTGCCAGCAGCCGCAGGGGGCAAACTAATGAAAAACTGTTTTTT. Amino acid sequence: CASSRRGQTNEKLFF.